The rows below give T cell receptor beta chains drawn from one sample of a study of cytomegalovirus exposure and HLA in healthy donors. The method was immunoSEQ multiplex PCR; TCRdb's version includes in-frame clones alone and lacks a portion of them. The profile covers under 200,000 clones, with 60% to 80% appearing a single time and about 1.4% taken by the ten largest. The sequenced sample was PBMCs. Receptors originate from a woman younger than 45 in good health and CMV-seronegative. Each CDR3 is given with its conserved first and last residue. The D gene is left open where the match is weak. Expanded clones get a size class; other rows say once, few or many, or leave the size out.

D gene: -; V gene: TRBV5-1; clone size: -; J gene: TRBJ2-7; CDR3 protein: CASSLVGQGYEQYF; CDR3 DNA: TGCGCCAGCAGCTTGGTTGGACAAGGCTACGAGCAGTACTTC
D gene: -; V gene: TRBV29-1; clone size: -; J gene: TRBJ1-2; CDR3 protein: CSVEGGGDGYTF; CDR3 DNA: TGCAGCGTTGAAGGTGGAGGGGATGGCTACACCTTC
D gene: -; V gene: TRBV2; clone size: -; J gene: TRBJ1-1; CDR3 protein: CASSDGGVTEAFF; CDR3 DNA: TGTGCCAGCAGTGACGGGGGTGTTACTGAAGCTTTCTTT
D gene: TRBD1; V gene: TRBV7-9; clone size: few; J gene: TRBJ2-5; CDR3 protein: CSSDRGWETQYF; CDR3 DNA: TGTTCCAGCGACAGGGGCTGGGAGACCCAGTACTTC
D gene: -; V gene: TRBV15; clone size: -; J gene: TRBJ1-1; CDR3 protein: CATATQVLTEAFF; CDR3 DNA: TGTGCCACCGCAACCCAGGTTCTGACTGAAGCTTTCTTT
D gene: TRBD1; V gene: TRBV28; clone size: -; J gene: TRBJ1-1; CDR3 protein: CAVGIQGARAEAFF; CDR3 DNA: TGTGCCGTTGGGATACAGGGGGCGAGAGCTGAAGCTTTCTTT
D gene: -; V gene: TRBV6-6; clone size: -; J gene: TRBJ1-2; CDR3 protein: CASSYSTGGGYTF; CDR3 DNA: TGTGCCAGCAGTTACTCCACTGGTGGTGGCTACACCTTC
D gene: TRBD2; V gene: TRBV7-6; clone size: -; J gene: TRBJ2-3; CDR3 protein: CASSKLAGGINTQYF; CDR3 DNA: TGTGCCAGCAGCAAACTAGCGGGGGGGATAAATACGCAGTATTTT
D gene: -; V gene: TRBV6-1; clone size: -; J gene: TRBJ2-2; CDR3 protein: CASSGMGVAGELFF; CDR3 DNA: TGTGCCAGCAGTGGGATGGGCGTAGCCGGGGAGCTGTTTTTT
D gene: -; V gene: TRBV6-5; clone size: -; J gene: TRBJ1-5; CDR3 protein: CASSYSGGIGNQPQHF; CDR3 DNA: TGTGCCAGCAGTTACAGCGGCGGAATAGGCAATCAGCCCCAGCATTTT
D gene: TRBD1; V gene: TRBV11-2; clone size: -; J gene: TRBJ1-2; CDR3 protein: CASSLGDRGHGYTF; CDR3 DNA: TGTGCCAGCAGCTTAGGAGACAGGGGGCATGGCTACACCTTC
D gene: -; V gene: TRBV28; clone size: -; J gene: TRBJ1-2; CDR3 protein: CASCEGGYGYTF; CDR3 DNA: TGTGCCAGCTGCGAGGGAGGCTATGGCTACACCTTC
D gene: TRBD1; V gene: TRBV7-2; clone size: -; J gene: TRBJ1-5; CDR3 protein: CASSADRGDQPQHF; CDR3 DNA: TGTGCCAGCAGCGCAGACAGGGGGGATCAGCCCCAGCATTTT